The 13 T cell receptor beta chains below were found in one sample sequenced in a study of T-cell memory formation after mild COVID-19. TCRdb ran MiXCR on the 5' RACE reads and lists one entry per CDR3 protein. The sample has hundreds of thousands of distinct CDR3 sequences, approximately 16% seen once. The specimen sequenced was PBMCs or a T cell subset sorted from them (not recorded which). Receptors were obtained from a man between 18 and 29 years old who had mild COVID-19 (a few samples of this study predate the infection). Cell type and time point are not known.

This clonotype has just a few counts. This sequence joins TRBV29-1 and TRBJ2-2; 11 nucleotides match TRBD2. Germline loops: CDR1 SQVTM, CDR2 ANQGSEA. This CDR3 has 16 amino acids. With V trimmed by 6 bases and J by 9 bases, 15 bases remained unmatched. DNA for the CDR3: TGCAGCGTCCAACTAACCGGGACTAGCGGAGGACGGGAGCTGTTTTTT. Protein sequence: CSVQLTGTSGGRELFF.

Here the CDR3 reads CASSEAQGSTYEQYV. The DNA for the CDR3 is TGTGCCAGCAGTGAAGCACAAGGGTCGACCTACGAGCAGTACGTC. This chain uses TRBV6-1 with TRBJ2-7, with D unclear. The CDR3 runs 15 residues. V lost 0 bases, J lost 2 bases, and 11 bases lay in between. Germline V gene sequence: CDR1 MNHNS, CDR2 SASEGT.

The V gene is TRBV6-2 or TRBV6-3, the J gene TRBJ2-2, with D perhaps matching TRBD1 (6 bases). V gave up 5 bases and J gave up 6 bases, with 10 bases separating them. The germline V gene has CDR1 MNHEY and CDR2 SVGEGT. This CDR3 has 13 residues. The CDR3 coding sequence is TGTGCCAGCAGTCACAGGGTCTCCGGGGAGCTGTTTTTT. Protein product: CASSHRVSGELFF.

V usage is TRBV7-6 and J usage is TRBJ2-7, with 12 bases identical to TRBD2. The V gene end was trimmed by 4 bases and the J gene end by 6 bases; junction bases not matched to a gene: 4. This CDR3 has 14 amino acids. Looked up from germline, CDR1 is SGHVS and CDR2 is FNYEAQ. The CDR3 DNA reads as TGTGCCAGCAGCTCACTAGCGGGGGGCGGCGAGCAGTACTTC. Protein sequence: CASSSLAGGGEQYF.

This clonotype appeared many times. The chain is built from TRBV7-2 and TRBJ2-2, with D uncertain. The V end lost 3 bases, the J end lost 8 bases, and 4 bases lay between the germline ends. Germline V gene sequence: CDR1 SGHTA, CDR2 FQGNSA. The CDR3 is made up of 11 amino acids. Here the CDR3 DNA reads TGTGCCAGCAGCTTCGGGGGGGAGCTGTTTTTT. Its protein is CASSFGGELFF.

The chain employs TRBV4-3 and TRBJ2-3, with unresolved D. The CDR3 is 14 residues long. Per germline, CDR1 LGHNA and CDR2 YSLEER. The V end lost 1 base, the J end lost 10 bases, and 15 bases lay between the germline ends. CDR3 residues: CASSQGVLSGSQYF. Written as DNA, the CDR3 is TGCGCCAGCAGCCAAGGTGTTCTTTCTGGATCGCAGTATTTT.

This sequence joins TRBV20-1 and TRBJ1-5; 7 positions match TRBD1. The CDR3 length is 14 residues. Trimming cost V 0 bases and J 6 bases; bases outside gene matches: 5. The germline V gene has CDR1 DFQATT and CDR2 SNEGSKA (reference sequence). CDR3 nucleotide sequence: TGCAGTGCTAGAGATCTGGCAGGGGGTCAGCCCCAGCATTTT. This codes for CSARDLAGGQPQHF.

This clonotype has at least ten counts. This chain links TRBV5-1 with TRBJ2-1; no clear D gene. Germline loops: CDR1 SGHRS, CDR2 YFSETQ. The V gene lost 0 bases and the J gene lost 8 bases, with 12 bases spanning the gap. This CDR3 is 14 amino acids long. In nucleotides, the CDR3 is TGCGCCAGCAGCTTGGACCCCCCTGCCTATGAGCAGTTCTTC. Protein product: CASSLDPPAYEQFF.

V and J are TRBV6-5 and TRBJ1-5; D gene unclear. The CDR3 length is 14 residues. Germline CDR1 and CDR2: MNHEY and SVGAGI. V dropped 6 bases and J dropped 5 bases, with 14 bases sitting between them. CDR3: CASRPQPGHQPQHF. The DNA of the CDR3 is TGTGCCAGCAGACCTCAGCCCGGCCATCAGCCCCAGCATTTT.

This rearrangement joins TRBV20-1 to TRBJ2-3; 7 nucleotides align to TRBD2. This CDR3 is built from 15 residues. Germline loops: CDR1 DFQATT, CDR2 SNEGSKA (reference sequence). With V trimmed by 2 bases and J by 0 bases, 5 bases remained unmatched. The CDR3 DNA reads TGCAGTGCTAGACCGGAGCGGGGTAGCACAGATACGCAGTATTTT. Translation: CSARPERGSTDTQYF.

In its sample, this clonotype was seen many times. This sequence joins TRBV20-1 and TRBJ2-3; D perhaps matches TRBD2 (5 bases). In germline, CDR1 is DFQATT, CDR2 SNEGSKA (reference sequence). The V gene lost 1 base and the J gene lost 0 bases, with 8 bases spanning the gap. The CDR3 covers 14 residues. CDR3 sequence reads: CSARAGGSTDTQYF. DNA for the CDR3: TGCAGTGCTAGAGCAGGCGGGAGCACAGATACGCAGTATTTT.

The chain recombines TRBV18 with TRBJ1-1; D may be TRBD1 (6 bases). Germline V CDR1 and CDR2: KGHSH, LQKENI. The V end was cut by 5 bases, the J end by 0 bases, with 13 bases between. The length of the CDR3 is 15 residues. The CDR3 protein is CASSAGAWMNTEAFF. The CDR3 DNA reads TGTGCCAGCTCAGCAGGGGCCTGGATGAACACTGAAGCTTTCTTT.

The V gene is TRBV7-9, the J gene TRBJ1-1; 7 nucleotides line up with TRBD1. Germline CDR1 and CDR2: SEHNR and FQNEAQ (reference sequence). The CDR3 extends over 12 amino acids. Trimming cost V 5 bases and J 4 bases; bases outside gene matches: 1. The CDR3 reads CASSRGPTEAFF. The CDR3 region has the DNA TGTGCCAGCAGCAGGGGGCCCACTGAAGCTTTCTTT. Combining the CDR3 with reference TRBV7-9 and TRBJ1-1 gives the whole variable domain DTGVSQNPRHKITKRGQNVTFRCDPISEHNRLYWYRQTLGQGPEFLTYFQNEAQLEKSRLLSDRFSAERPKGSFSTLEIQRTEQGDSAMYLCASSRGPTEAFFGQGTRLTVV.